This record covers a single TCR beta chain. The antigen remains undetermined. The data were taken from a study of CD8 T cells in ankylosing spondylitis. Each TCR beta library was made by quantitative 5'-RACE that incorporated molecular barcodes. A single record per CDR3 protein comes from TCRdb applying MiXCR to the 5' RACE reads. Of 200,000 to 300,000 distinct CDR3 sequences listed, about 24% were seen once; the top ten hold more than 0.6%. The CDR3 covers 15 residues. V was pared by 0 bases and J by 10 bases, with 16 bases between. CDR1 and CDR2 from the germline V gene are SGHNT and YENEEA. Findings of the study overall: The disease-linked clones had a CD8+ phenotype and low blood frequencies. Reportedly, significant enrichment of disease-linked clones occurred in matched ankylosing spondylitis synovial fluid. Earlier literature documents some of the motif variants in reactive arthritis synovial fluid and blood.

The sequence was collected from a male donor with ankylosing spondylitis or in good health (not recorded which). Source material: blood, either unsorted or a sorted T cell fraction (not recorded which). V is TRBV11-3 and J is TRBJ2-1; the D gene is possibly TRBD1 (6 bases). For the CDR3, the DNA is TGTGCCAGCAGCTTAGATGGTCCCAGGGGTGGGGAGCAGTTCTTC. This encodes CASSLDGPRGGEQFF.